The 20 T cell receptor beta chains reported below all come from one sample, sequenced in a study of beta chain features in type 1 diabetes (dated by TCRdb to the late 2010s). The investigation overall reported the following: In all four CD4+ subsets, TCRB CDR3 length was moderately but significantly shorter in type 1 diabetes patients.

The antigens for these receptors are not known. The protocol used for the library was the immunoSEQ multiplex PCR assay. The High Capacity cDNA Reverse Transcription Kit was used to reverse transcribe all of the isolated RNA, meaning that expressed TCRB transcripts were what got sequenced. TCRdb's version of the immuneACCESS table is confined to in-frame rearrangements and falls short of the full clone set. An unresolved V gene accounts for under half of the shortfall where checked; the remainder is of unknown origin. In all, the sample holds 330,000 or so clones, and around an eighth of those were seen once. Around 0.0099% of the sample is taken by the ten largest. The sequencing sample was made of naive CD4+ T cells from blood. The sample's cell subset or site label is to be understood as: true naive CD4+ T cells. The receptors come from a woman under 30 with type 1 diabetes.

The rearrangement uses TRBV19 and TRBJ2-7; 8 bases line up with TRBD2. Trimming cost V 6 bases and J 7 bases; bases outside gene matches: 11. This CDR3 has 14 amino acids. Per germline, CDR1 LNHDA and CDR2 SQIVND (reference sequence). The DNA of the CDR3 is TGTGCCAGTAGCCAGGGTCTCCTAGCGGGTGAGCAGTACTTC. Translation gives CASSQGLLAGEQYF. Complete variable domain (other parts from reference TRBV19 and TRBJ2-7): DGGITQSPKYLFRKEGQNVTLSCEQNLNHDAMYWYRQDPGQGLRLIYYSQIVNDFQKGDIAEGYSVSREKKESFPLTVTSAQKNPTAFYLCASSQGLLAGEQYFGPGTRLTVT.

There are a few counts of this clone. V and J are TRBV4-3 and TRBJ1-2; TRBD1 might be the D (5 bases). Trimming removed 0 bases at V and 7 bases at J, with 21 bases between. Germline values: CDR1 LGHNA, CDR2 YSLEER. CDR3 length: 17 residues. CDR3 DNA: TGCGCCAGCAGCCAAGATTTCTTGCCAGGGAGGGGATCTGGCTACACCTTC. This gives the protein CASSQDFLPGRGSGYTF.

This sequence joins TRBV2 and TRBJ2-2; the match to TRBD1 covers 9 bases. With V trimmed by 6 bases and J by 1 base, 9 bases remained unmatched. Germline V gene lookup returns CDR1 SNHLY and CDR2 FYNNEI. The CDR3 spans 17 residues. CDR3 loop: CASSSTLGQGNTGELFF. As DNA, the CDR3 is TGTGCCAGCAGCAGCACCCTGGGACAGGGGAACACCGGGGAGCTGTTTTTT.

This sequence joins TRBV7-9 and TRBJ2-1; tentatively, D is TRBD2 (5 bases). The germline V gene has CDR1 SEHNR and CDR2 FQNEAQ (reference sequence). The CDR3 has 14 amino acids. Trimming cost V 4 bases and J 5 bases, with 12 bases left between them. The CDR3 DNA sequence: TGTGCCAGCAGCTCGGGGTTGTGGGACAATGAGCAGTTCTTC. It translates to CASSSGLWDNEQFF.

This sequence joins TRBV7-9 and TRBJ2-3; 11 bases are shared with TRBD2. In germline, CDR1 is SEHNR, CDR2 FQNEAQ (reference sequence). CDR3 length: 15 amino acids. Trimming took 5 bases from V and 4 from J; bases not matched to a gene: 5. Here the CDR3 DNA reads TGTGCCAGCAGCGAACTAGCGGGAGTCGCAGATACGCAGTATTTT. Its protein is CASSELAGVADTQYF. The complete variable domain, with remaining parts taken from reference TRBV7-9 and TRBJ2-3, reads DTGVSQNPRHKITKRGQNVTFRCDPISEHNRLYWYRQTLGQGPEFLTYFQNEAQLEKSRLLSDRFSAERPKGSFSTLEIQRTEQGDSAMYLCASSELAGVADTQYFGPGTRLTVL.

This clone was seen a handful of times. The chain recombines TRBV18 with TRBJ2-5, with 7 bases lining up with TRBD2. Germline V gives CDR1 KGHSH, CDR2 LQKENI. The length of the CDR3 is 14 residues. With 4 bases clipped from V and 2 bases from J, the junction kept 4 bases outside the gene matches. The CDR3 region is CASSLPSGQETQYF. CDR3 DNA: TGTGCCAGCTCACTACCTAGCGGACAAGAGACCCAGTACTTC.

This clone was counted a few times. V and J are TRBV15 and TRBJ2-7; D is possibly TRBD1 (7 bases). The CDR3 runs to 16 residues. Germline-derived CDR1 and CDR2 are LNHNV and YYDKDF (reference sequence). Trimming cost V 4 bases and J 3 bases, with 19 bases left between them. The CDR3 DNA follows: TGTGCCACCAGCAAGAGTGGCGGGACAGCAGACTACGAGCAGTACTTC. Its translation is CATSKSGGTADYEQYF.

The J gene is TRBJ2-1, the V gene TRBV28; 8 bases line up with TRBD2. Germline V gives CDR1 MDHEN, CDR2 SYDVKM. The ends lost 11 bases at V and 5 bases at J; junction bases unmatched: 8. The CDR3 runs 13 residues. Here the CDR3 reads CAYAGGVHNEQFF. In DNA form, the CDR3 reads TGTGCCTACGCCGGGGGGGTCCACAATGAGCAGTTCTTC.

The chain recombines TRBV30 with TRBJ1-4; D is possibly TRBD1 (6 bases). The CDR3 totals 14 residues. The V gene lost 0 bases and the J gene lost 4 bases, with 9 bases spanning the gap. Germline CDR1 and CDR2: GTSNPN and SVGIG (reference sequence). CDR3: CAWSVQQGNEKLFF. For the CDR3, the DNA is TGTGCCTGGAGTGTACAACAGGGTAATGAAAAACTGTTTTTT.

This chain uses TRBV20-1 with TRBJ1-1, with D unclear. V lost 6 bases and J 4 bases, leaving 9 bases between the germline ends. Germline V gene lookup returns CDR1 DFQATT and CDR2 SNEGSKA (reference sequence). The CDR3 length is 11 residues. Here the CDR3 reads CSANAGTEAFF. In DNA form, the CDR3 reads TGCAGTGCCAACGCCGGCACTGAAGCTTTCTTT.

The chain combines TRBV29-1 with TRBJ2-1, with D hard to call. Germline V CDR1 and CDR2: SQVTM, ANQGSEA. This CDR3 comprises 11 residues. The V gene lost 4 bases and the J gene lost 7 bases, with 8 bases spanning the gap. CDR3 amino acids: CSVGQDNEQFF. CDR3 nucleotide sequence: TGCAGCGTTGGGCAAGATAATGAGCAGTTCTTC.

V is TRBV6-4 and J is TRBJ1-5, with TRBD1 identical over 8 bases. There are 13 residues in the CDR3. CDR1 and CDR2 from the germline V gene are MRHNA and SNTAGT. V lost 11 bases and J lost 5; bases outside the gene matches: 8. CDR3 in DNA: TGTGCCTCTTCGGACAGGGCGGATCAGCCCCAGCATTTT. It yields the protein CASSDRADQPQHF.

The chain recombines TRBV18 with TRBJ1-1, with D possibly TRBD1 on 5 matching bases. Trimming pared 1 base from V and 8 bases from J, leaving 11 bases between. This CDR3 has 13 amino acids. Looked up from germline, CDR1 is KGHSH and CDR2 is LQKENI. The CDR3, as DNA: TGTGCCAGCTCACCACAGGGGCCCAGGGAAGCTTTCTTT. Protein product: CASSPQGPREAFF.

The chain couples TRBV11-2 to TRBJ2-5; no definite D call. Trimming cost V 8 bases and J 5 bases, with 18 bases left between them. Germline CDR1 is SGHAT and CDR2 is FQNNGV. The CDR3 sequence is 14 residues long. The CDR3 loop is CASSVSGLWETQYF. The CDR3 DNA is TGTGCCAGCTCGGTTTCCGGGTTGTGGGAGACCCAGTACTTC. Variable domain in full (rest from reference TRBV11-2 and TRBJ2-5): EAGVAQSPRYKIIEKRQSVAFWCNPISGHATLYWYQQILGQGPKLLIQFQNNGVVDDSQLPKDRFSAERLKGVDSTLKIQPAKLEDSAVYLCASSVSGLWETQYFGPGTRLLVL.

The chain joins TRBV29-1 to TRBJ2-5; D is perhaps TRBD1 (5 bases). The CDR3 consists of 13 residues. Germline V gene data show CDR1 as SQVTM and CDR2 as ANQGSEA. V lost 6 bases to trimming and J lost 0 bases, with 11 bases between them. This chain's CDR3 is CSVLRQYQETQYF. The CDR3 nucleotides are TGCAGCGTCCTGCGACAGTACCAAGAGACCCAGTACTTC.

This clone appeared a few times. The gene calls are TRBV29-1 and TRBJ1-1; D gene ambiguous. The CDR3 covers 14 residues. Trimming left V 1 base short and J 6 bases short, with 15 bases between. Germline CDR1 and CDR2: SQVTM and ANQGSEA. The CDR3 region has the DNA TGCAGCGTTGAAGCCCTAAGGAGGTTCCCTGAAGCTTTCTTT. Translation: CSVEALRRFPEAFF.

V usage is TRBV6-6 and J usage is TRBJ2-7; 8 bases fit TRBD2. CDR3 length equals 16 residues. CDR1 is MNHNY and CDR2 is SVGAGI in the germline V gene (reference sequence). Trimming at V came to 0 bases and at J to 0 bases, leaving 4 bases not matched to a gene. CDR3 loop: CASSYSGRDGSYEQYF. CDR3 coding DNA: TGTGCCAGCAGTTACTCCGGGAGGGACGGCTCCTACGAGCAGTACTTC.

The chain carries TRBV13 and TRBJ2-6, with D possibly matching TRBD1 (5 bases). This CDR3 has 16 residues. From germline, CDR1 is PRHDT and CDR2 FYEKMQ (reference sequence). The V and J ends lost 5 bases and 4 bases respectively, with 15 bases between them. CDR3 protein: CASSPLGVGGANVLTF. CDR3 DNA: TGTGCCAGCAGCCCCTTAGGGGTGGGGGGGGCCAACGTCCTGACTTTC.

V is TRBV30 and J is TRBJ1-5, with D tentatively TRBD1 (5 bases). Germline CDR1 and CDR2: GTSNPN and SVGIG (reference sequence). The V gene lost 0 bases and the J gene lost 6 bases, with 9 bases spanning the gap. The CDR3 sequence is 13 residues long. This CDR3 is CAWSVDRGQPQHF. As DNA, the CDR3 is TGTGCCTGGAGTGTAGATAGGGGTCAGCCCCAGCATTTT.

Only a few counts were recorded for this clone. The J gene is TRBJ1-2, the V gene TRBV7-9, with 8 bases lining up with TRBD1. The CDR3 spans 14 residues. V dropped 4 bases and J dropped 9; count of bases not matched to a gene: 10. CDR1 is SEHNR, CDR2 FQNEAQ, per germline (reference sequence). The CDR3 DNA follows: TGTGCCAGCAGCTCCACCCGGACAGGGATGAGCTACACCTTC. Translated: CASSSTRTGMSYTF.